This TCR beta chain was captured in a study of shared clonotypes between healthy human individuals. This CDR3 region has 14 residues. Germline CDR1 and CDR2: SEHNR and FQNEAQ (reference sequence). The ends were cut back, 1 base at V and 3 bases at J, with 9 bases in the middle. Naive CD8 cells lacked CD45RO, underwent positive selection for CCR7 and left out terminally differentiated effector memory CD45RA+ cells. Data came from immunoSEQ multiplex PCR; TCRdb stores just in-frame clones and leaves some out. The sample has about 590,000 clones, around 95% seen once. This sequence was found in a woman in her twenties or thirties in good health. The chain joins TRBV7-9 to TRBJ1-2; D uncertain. The material sequenced was naive CD8+ T cells sorted from blood. CDR3 amino acids: CASSLGANDYGYTF. The CDR3 DNA reads as TGTGCCAGCAGCTTAGGGGCCAATGACTATGGCTACACCTTC.